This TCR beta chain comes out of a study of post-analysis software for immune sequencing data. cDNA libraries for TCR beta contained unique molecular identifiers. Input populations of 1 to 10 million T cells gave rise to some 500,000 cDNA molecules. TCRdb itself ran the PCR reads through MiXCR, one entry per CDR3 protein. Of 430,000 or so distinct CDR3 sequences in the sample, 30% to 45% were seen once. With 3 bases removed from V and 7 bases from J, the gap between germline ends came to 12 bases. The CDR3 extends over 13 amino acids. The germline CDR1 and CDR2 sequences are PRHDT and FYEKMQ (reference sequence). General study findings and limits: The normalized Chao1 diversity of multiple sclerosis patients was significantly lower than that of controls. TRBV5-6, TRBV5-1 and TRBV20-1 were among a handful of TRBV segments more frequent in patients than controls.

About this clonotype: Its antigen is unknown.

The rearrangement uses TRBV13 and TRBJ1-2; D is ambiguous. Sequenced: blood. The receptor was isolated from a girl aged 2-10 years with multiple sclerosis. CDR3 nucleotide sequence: TGTGCCAGCAGCTTCATTGGTCGCGGTGGCTACACCTTC. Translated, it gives CASSFIGRGGYTF.